The TCR beta chain described here comes from a study of CD8+CD57+ T cells in acquired aplastic anemia (dated by TCRdb to the late 2010s). Describing the broader study: DNA extracted from sorted CD4+ and CD8+ cells had a mean of approximately 3.4 ug, with a range of roughly 0.2 to 30 ug.

TCR repertoires of sorted CD4+ and CD8+ blood T cells from severe aplastic anemia patients and healthy subjects were deep-sequenced in the study. Ficoll-Paque density gradient centrifugation was used to isolate peripheral blood mononuclear cells. Before DNA extraction, CD4+ and CD8+ T cells were sorted with FACS or magnetic beads. For this chain, trimming is 3 bases at the V end and 4 bases at the J end, and the number of junction bases without a gene match is 6. The CDR3 measures 15 amino acids from cysteine to phenylalanine. Only the CDR3 part of the read is kept: 45 bases, read in frame from the first base. Via the germline V gene, CDR1 is SGHRS and CDR2 YFSETQ. This clonotype was seen repeatedly, ten times or more. Its antigen specificity is not known. Base qualities are not provided; no much larger clone lies one nucleotide away. The investigation overall reported the following: About 30 CD8+ CDR3 sequences were found in both patients and controls but appeared to be highly expressed in patients and within the immunodominant clones of the patients. Patients and healthy controls showed no significant difference in CD8+ Simpson's diversity (P=0.060).

Profiling of TCR beta VDJ combinations and CDR3 sequences used genomic DNA as the template. An Illumina HiSeq 2000 was used for TCR repertoire sequencing. For the original study's pipeline: TRBV/TRBJ rearrangement plots, CDR3 size and DJ length profiles, and Simpson's diversity index were used to assess repertoires. Whichever DNA sequence was most abundant in the deep sequencing data was defined as the immunodominant clone. CDR3 amino acid sequences were checked for sharing between subjects and were compared against published repertoires and the VDJdb database. The raw public reads went through TCRdb reprocessing: fastp at Q25, MiXCR clone calling, in-frame beta chains kept. Identical CDR3 proteins give one entry, which carries the most common genes and DNA. The V and J calls were not made by the authors but by TCRdb's processing. The sample table records more than 150,000 distinct CDR3 sequences; around 65% of these occur just once. 35% to 55% of the sample rests with the top ten.

Material for sequencing was sorted CD4+, CD8+, or CD8+CD57+ T cells (not recorded which) from PBMCs. The chain employs TRBV5-1 and TRBJ2-2; TRBD1 lines up with 7 middle nucleotides. This clonotype was obtained from a human donor with severe aplastic anemia or a healthy control (not recorded which). CDR3 sequence: CASSSAAGGTGELFF. The bases are TGCGCCAGCAGCTCTGCGGCAGGGGGCACCGGGGAGCTGTTTTTT.